The 20 T cell receptor beta chains in this list originate from one sample, sequenced in a study of T cell responses to AZD1222 COVID-19 vaccine. Profiled with immunoSEQ multiplex PCR; TCRdb holds only in-frame clones, not every one. The sample records 110,000 to 150,000 clones, around 90% being singletons. Sequenced material: peripheral blood, taken on day 0 of AZD1222 vaccination. These receptors all stem from an adult in good health.

V usage is TRBV15 and J usage is TRBJ1-2; TRBD1 agrees at 7 bases. This CDR3 is built from 12 residues. Germline V gene lookup returns CDR1 LNHNV and CDR2 YYDKDF (reference sequence). J gave up 13 bases and V 1 base, and 6 bases lay outside the gene matches. The CDR3 spells CATSRGRDSRTF. The CDR3 nucleotides read TGTGCCACCAGCAGAGGTCGGGACAGTCGCACCTTC.

This sequence joins TRBV7-8 and TRBJ2-3; 9 positions agree with TRBD2. The CDR3 totals 13 residues. With V trimmed by 8 bases and J by 1 base, 1 base remained unmatched. Germline V gives CDR1 SGHVS, CDR2 FQNEAQ. DNA of the CDR3: TGTGCCAGCCTAGCGGGGCGCACAGATACGCAGTATTTT. As protein: CASLAGRTDTQYF.

V usage is TRBV5-1 and J usage is TRBJ2-7; 9 positions match TRBD1. The CDR3 consists of 14 residues. Per germline, CDR1 SGHRS and CDR2 YFSETQ. The junction had 5 bases not matched to a gene; V was cut back by 4 bases and J by 3 bases. Here the CDR3 reads CASSKGQGVYEQYF. The CDR3 region has the DNA TGCGCCAGCAGCAAGGGACAGGGAGTCTACGAGCAGTACTTC.

The rearrangement links TRBV2 to TRBJ2-1, with 7 bases fitting TRBD1. Trimming cost V 5 bases and J 5 bases; bases outside gene matches: 9. Looked up from germline, CDR1 is SNHLY and CDR2 is FYNNEI. The CDR3 is 15 residues long. The chain's CDR3 is CASSLRGLSDNEQFF. The CDR3 nucleotides read TGTGCCAGCAGTTTGAGGGGGCTGTCAGACAATGAGCAGTTCTTC. The full variable domain, in which reference TRBV2 and TRBJ2-1 provide the parts outside the CDR3, is EPEVTQTPSHQVTQMGQEVILRCVPISNHLYFYWYRQILGQKVEFLVSFYNNEISEKSEIFDDQFSVERPDGSNFTLKIRSTKLEDSAMYFCASSLRGLSDNEQFFGPGTRLTVL.

V is TRBV28 and J is TRBJ2-4; D call uncertain. Trimming removed 5 bases from V and 2 bases from J, with 4 bases in between. Looked up from germline, CDR1 is MDHEN and CDR2 is SYDVKM. The CDR3 runs 12 residues. The CDR3: CASSHPKNIQYF. Written as DNA, the CDR3 is TGTGCCAGCAGTCACCCCAAAAACATTCAGTACTTC.

The chain carries TRBV15 and TRBJ1-5, with D tentatively TRBD1 (6 bases). Germline-derived CDR1 and CDR2 are LNHNV and YYDKDF (reference sequence). Trimming left V 1 base short and J 4 bases short, with 8 bases between. The CDR3 has 14 residues. CDR3 coding DNA: TGTGCCACCAGCAGAGGGCAGGGGAATCAGCCCCAGCATTTT. Translated: CATSRGQGNQPQHF.

In its sample, this clone was seen once. The chain recombines TRBV6-5 with TRBJ2-1; 7 nucleotides match TRBD2. CDR1 is MNHEY and CDR2 is SVGAGI in the germline V gene. The trim removed 6 bases at V and 5 bases at J, leaving 7 bases unmatched. This CDR3 region has 14 residues. The CDR3 DNA is TGTGCCAGCAGGGCCAGCGGGAACCACAATGAGCAGTTCTTC. It codes for CASRASGNHNEQFF.

The chain carries TRBV6-5 and TRBJ1-4; no clear D. The CDR3 runs 12 residues. Germline V gene data show CDR1 as MNHEY and CDR2 as SVGAGI. V lost 6 bases and J lost 3, with 5 bases in between. The CDR3 nucleotides read TGTGCCAGCAGCGCAGCTAATGAAAAACTGTTTTTT. Translation: CASSAANEKLFF.

This chain uses TRBV5-5 with TRBJ2-3; TRBD2 matches at 7 bases. The CDR3 sequence is 14 residues long. Unmatched junction bases numbered 0, after V lost 1 base and J lost 1 base. Germline loops: CDR1 SGHKS, CDR2 YYEKEE (reference sequence). CDR3 nucleotide sequence: TGTGCCAGCAGCTTGCTAGCGGGCACAGATACGCAGTATTTT. It is translated as CASSLLAGTDTQYF.

The chain employs TRBV28 and TRBJ1-1, with D unclear. Germline values: CDR1 MDHEN, CDR2 SYDVKM. The V end lost 7 bases, the J end lost 3 bases, and 9 bases lay between the germline ends. There are 12 residues in the CDR3. For the CDR3, the DNA is TGTGCCAGCATCGCAGGTCACACTGAAGCTTTCTTT. Encoded protein: CASIAGHTEAFF.

The chain is built from TRBV7-3 and TRBJ2-1, with 13 bases aligning to TRBD2. After removal of 4 bases from V and 13 bases from J, the junction contained 10 bases not matched to a gene. Germline CDR1 and CDR2: SGHTA and FQGTGA. The CDR3 length is 15 residues. Here the CDR3 DNA reads TGTGCCAGCAGCTCCATACTAGCGGGAGGGCCGGGACAGTTCTTC. It codes for CASSSILAGGPGQFF.

The gene calls are TRBV28 and TRBJ1-2; maybe TRBD1 (5 bases). CDR3 length: 13 amino acids. V lost 4 bases and J lost 6, with 12 bases in between. CDR1 is MDHEN, CDR2 SYDVKM, per germline. This chain's CDR3 is CASSSGRANGYTF. In nucleotides, the CDR3 is TGTGCCAGCAGTTCCGGCAGGGCGAATGGCTACACCTTC.

The chain recombines TRBV6-5 with TRBJ1-1, with unresolved D. Germline lookup yields CDR1 MNHEY and CDR2 SVGAGI. V was pared by 4 bases and J by 8 bases, with 14 bases between. This CDR3 spans 13 amino acids. DNA of the CDR3: TGTGCCAGCAGTTTGTCTATGGCGACGGAAGCTTTCTTT. This codes for CASSLSMATEAFF.

DNA for the CDR3: TGTGCCACCAGTGATCGAAGTAGCGGGAGGGAGCATGAGCAGTTCTTC. Translation: CATSDRSSGREHEQFF. This sequence joins TRBV24-1 and TRBJ2-1; TRBD2 matches at 11 bases. Germline CDR1 is KGHDR and CDR2 is SFDVKD. J gave up 8 bases and V 3 bases, and 8 bases lay outside the gene matches. The CDR3 is 16 residues long.

A few counts support this clone. The V and J genes are TRBV5-1 and TRBJ2-7; 9 nucleotides align to TRBD1. The CDR3 runs 14 residues. V shed 2 bases and J 3 bases; nucleotides not matched to a gene: 3. Germline V gene data show CDR1 as SGHRS and CDR2 as YFSETQ. CDR3 amino acids: CASSLNRGLYEQYF. The CDR3 bases are TGCGCCAGCAGCTTAAACAGGGGGCTCTACGAGCAGTACTTC.

This chain uses TRBV11-2 with TRBJ2-7, with 8 bases aligning to TRBD1. Looked up from germline, CDR1 is SGHAT and CDR2 is FQNNGV. The CDR3 spans 14 residues. J gave up 4 bases and V 7 bases, and 9 bases lay outside the gene matches. CDR3 bases: TGTGCCAGCAACCCGACAGGGGATCATTACGAGCAGTACTTC. Translating gives CASNPTGDHYEQYF.

The rearrangement links TRBV19 to TRBJ2-6, with D uncertain. There are 15 residues in the CDR3. The germline V gene encodes CDR1 LNHDA and CDR2 SQIVND (reference sequence). With 8 bases removed from V and 0 bases from J, the gap between germline ends came to 11 bases. In nucleotides, the CDR3 is TGTGCCAGTTTCGGCAGCCTCTCTGGGGCCAACGTCCTGACTTTC. Encoded protein: CASFGSLSGANVLTF.

The CDR3 DNA reads TGTGCCAGCAGTTTAAGGGGGGCAAGAGGTACTGAAGCTTTCTTT. Amino acid sequence: CASSLRGARGTEAFF. The chain employs TRBV27 and TRBJ1-1, with a tentative D call TRBD1 (6 bases). V dropped 2 bases and J dropped 5 bases, with 15 bases sitting between them. The CDR3 runs 15 residues. Germline CDR1 is MNHEY and CDR2 is SMNVEV (reference sequence).

This clone has a single count. The chain combines TRBV9 with TRBJ2-5; weak D call: TRBD1 (6 bases). The CDR3 has 12 amino acids. V shed 4 bases and J shed 5 bases, with 9 bases lying between them. The germline gives CDR1 SGDLS, CDR2 YYNGEE. CDR3 sequence: CASSLQGETQYF. The DNA for the CDR3 is TGTGCCAGCAGCTTGCAGGGGGAGACCCAGTACTTC. Full variable domain (remainder filled in from reference TRBV9 and TRBJ2-5): DSGVTQTPKHLITATGQRVTLRCSPRSGDLSVYWYQQSLDQGLQFLIQYYNGEERAKGNILERFSAQQFPDLHSELNLSSLELGDSALYFCASSLQGETQYFGPGTRLLVL.

The V call is TRBV11-1, the J call TRBJ2-3; 7 bases are shared with TRBD1. The ends lost 3 bases at V and 4 bases at J; junction bases unmatched: 7. CDR1 SGHAT and CDR2 FQDESV come from the germline V gene (reference sequence). The CDR3 has 15 residues. The DNA for the CDR3 is TGTGCCAGCAGCTTGAGAGGGGGCGACGCAGATACGCAGTATTTT. Translated, it gives CASSLRGGDADTQYF.